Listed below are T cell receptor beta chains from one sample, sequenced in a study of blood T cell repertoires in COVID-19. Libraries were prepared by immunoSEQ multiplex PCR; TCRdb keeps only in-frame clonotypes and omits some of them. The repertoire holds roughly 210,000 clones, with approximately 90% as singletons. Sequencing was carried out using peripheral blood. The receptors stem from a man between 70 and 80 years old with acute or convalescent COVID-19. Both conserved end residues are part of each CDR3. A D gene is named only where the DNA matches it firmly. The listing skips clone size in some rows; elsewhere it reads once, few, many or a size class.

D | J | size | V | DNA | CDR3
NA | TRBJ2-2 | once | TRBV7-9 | TGTGCCAGCAGCTTAGAGACAAACACCGGGGAGCTGTTTTTT | CASSLETNTGELFF
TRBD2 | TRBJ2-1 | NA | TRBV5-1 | TGCGCCAGCAACCCGGGTCTAGCGGGAGCTATGGATGAGCAGTTCTTC | CASNPGLAGAMDEQFF
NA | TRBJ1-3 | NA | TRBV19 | TGTGCCAGTAGTATAGGGGCATTCTACAGCTCTGGAAACACCATATATTTT | CASSIGAFYSSGNTIYF
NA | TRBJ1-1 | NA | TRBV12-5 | TGTGCTAGTGGTTTGCACCCGGCGGGAACTGAAGCTTTCTTT | CASGLHPAGTEAFF
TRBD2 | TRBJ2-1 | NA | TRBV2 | TGTGCCAGCAGTGGCGGCGGGAGGGCGAGCTCCTACAATGAGCAGTTCTTC | CASSGGGRASSYNEQFF
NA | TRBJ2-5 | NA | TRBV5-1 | TGCGCCAGCAGCTTGTCGGGTAACCAAGAGACCCAGTACTTC | CASSLSGNQETQYF
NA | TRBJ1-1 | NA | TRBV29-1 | TGCAGCGTTCAGGGACAAGGTTACACTGAAGCTTTCTTT | CSVQGQGYTEAFF
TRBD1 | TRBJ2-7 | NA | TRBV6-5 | TGTGCCAGCAGGGGGACAGAAAAGTACTTC | CASRGTEKYF
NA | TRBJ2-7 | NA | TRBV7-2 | TGTGCCAGCAGCTTAGACGGAGGGAAGGGAGAATACGAGCAGTACTTC | CASSLDGGKGEYEQYF
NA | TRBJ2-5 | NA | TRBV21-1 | TGTGCCAGCAGCAAGGACGAGGGTGAACTTCAAGAGACCCAGTACTTC | CASSKDEGELQETQYF
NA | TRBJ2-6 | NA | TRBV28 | TGTGCCTGCAAAACGGGGAGGTCTGGGGCCAACGTCCTGACTTTC | CACKTGRSGANVLTF
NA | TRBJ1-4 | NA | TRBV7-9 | TGTGCCAGCAGCCGGAAGGAGGGAGCGGTTAATGAAAAACTGTTTTTT | CASSRKEGAVNEKLFF
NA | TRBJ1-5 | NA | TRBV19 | TGTGCCAGTAGTCCCTTTCCAAACTTGGGGAGGGGTCACGAAAATCAGCCCCAGCATTTT | CASSPFPNLGRGHENQPQHF
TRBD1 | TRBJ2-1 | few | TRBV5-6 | TGTGCCAGCAGCTTCGGGACAGGGGCTTACTCCTACAATGAGCAGTTCTTC | CASSFGTGAYSYNEQFF
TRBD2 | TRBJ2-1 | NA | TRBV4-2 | TGTGCCAGCAGCCAAGCCCTTGGTGCGGGAGGGACGAGGCAGCAGTTCTTC | CASSQALGAGGTRQQFF
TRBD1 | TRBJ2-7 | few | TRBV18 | TGTGCCAGCTCACCGGGACAGGAGCCTGGTGAGCAGTACTTC | CASSPGQEPGEQYF
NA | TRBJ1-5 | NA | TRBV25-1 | TGTGCCAGCAGTGAATGGGGGGACAATCAGCCCCAGCATTTT | CASSEWGDNQPQHF
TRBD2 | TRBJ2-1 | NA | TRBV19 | TGTGCCAGTAGTTCGACTAGCGGGAGTTATGAGCAGTTCTTC | CASSSTSGSYEQFF
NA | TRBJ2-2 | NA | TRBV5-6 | TGTGCCAGCAGCTTCAGCGGGGAGCTGTTTTTT | CASSFSGELFF
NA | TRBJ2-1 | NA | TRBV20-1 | TGCAGTGCTTATATCGACAATGAGCAGTTCTTC | CSAYIDNEQFF
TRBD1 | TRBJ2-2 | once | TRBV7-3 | TGTGCCAGCAGCCTGGTGGGGACAGGGAACACCGGGGAGCTGTTTTTT | CASSLVGTGNTGELFF
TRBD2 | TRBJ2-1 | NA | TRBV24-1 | TGTGCCACCAGTGATTCGGTACTAACGGGAGGCTGGGATGAGCAGTTCTTC | CATSDSVLTGGWDEQFF
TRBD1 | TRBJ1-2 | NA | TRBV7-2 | TGTGCCAGCACACAGGGGAGCCAGGGTGGCTACACCTTC | CASTQGSQGGYTF
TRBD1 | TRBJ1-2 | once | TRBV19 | TGTGCCAGTAGTACGCCGGGACAGGGGATCTATGGCTACACCTTC | CASSTPGQGIYGYTF
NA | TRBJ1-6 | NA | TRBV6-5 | TGTGCCAGCAGCCGCTCGGGCAGGGAGGGTTCACCCCTCCACTTT | CASSRSGREGSPLHF
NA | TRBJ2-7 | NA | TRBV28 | TGTGCCAGCAGTGTATGGCGGGAAGGCTACGAGCAGTACTTC | CASSVWREGYEQYF
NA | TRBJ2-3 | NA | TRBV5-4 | TGTGCCAGCAGGGGGGGGCTAGCGGAAGATACGCAGTATTTT | CASRGGLAEDTQYF
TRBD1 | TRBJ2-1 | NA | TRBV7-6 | TGTGCCAGCAGCTCGCGGACAGGGTTAGGCAATGAGCAGTTCTTC | CASSSRTGLGNEQFF
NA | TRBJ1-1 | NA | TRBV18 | TGTGCCAGCTCACCAGAGGCAAACACTGAAGCTTTCTTT | CASSPEANTEAFF
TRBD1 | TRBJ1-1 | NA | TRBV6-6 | TGTGCCAGCAGTAGACAGGGTGCCAACACTGAAGCTTTCTTT | CASSRQGANTEAFF
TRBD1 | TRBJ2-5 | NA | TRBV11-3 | TGTGCCAGCGGGACAGGCCAAGAGACCCAGTACTTC | CASGTGQETQYF
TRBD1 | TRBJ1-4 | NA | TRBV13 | TGTGCCAGCAGCCCCGGGACAGGGGGTGAAAAACTGTTTTTT | CASSPGTGGEKLFF
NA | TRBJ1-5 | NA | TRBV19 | TGTGCCAGTAGTATCGTGCCGGATCAGCCCCAGCATTTT | CASSIVPDQPQHF
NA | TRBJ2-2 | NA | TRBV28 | TGTGCCAGCAGTTTAGAACGAGGGACGGGCGATAGCGGCGGGGAGCTGTTTTTT | CASSLERGTGDSGGELFF
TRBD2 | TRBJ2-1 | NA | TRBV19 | TGTGCCAGTAGTAACTTCGGACTAGCGGAGTCTGAGCAGTTCTTC | CASSNFGLAESEQFF
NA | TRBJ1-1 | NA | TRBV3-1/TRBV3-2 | TGTGCCAGCAGCGTTGAAGGGGCTAACACTGAAGCTTTCTTT | CASSVEGANTEAFF
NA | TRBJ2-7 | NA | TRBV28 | TGTGCCAGCAGTTTCGGCGGGACGTTCTACGAGCAGTACTTC | CASSFGGTFYEQYF
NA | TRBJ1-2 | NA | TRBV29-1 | TGCAGCGTAAACGGGATTTATGGCTACACCTTC | CSVNGIYGYTF
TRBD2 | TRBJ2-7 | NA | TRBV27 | TGTGCCAGCAGTACCCTCGGGAGGAACGAGCAGTACTTC | CASSTLGRNEQYF
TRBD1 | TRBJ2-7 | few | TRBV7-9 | TGTGCCAGCAGCTTTCTGACAGGGCAGGGCAACTACGAGCAGTACTTC | CASSFLTGQGNYEQYF
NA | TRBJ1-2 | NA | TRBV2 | TGTGCCAGCAGTGGCCAGGGGTCCTATGGCTACACCTTC | CASSGQGSYGYTF
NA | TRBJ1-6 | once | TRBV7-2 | TGTGCCAGCAGCTTAGGGGGGACCGGGGGGGAGGCCCTCCACTTT | CASSLGGTGGEALHF
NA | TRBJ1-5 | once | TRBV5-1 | TGCGCCAGCAGCTTTTCATCGGGTTACAATCAGCCCCAGCATTTT | CASSFSSGYNQPQHF
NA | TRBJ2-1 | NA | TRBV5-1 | TGCGCCAGCAGCTTGAACAGCTATGAGCAGTTCTTC | CASSLNSYEQFF
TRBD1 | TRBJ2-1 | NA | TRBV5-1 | TGCGCCAGCAGCCTGGGGACAGGGCTAAATGAGCAGTTCTTC | CASSLGTGLNEQFF
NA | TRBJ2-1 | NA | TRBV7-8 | TGTGCCAGCAGCCGTCTCGCGGGACGGAGATACAATGAGCAGTTCTTC | CASSRLAGRRYNEQFF